The rows below give T cell receptor beta chains drawn from one sample of a study of T cells in Graves' hyperthyroidism and ophthalmopathy. TCRdb ran MiXCR on the multiplex PCR reads and lists one entry per CDR3 protein. The sample carries fewer than 600,000 distinct CDR3 sequences, less than 15% recorded once. The sequencing input was blood. These receptor sequences come from a woman in her thirties or forties with Graves' hyperthyroidism. Each CDR3 is given with its conserved first and last residue. A D gene is named only where the DNA matches it firmly. The size of a clone is reported for some rows only, either as once, few or many, or as a class for expanded clones.

>TRBJ1-5|.|many|TRBV20-1
CSARQGNSNQPQHF
TGCAGTGCTAGACAGGGGAATAGCAATCAGCCCCAGCATTTT
>TRBJ2-7|.|many|TRBV6-1
CASLWRWPGYEQYF
TGTGCCAGCCTCTGGAGATGGCCCGGATACGAGCAGTACTTC
>TRBJ2-1|.|.|TRBV5-4
CASSFKLEVAEQFF
TGTGCCAGCAGCTTTAAACTAGAGGTTGCTGAGCAGTTCTTC
>TRBJ1-1|.|many|TRBV20-1
CSATVLNTEAFF
TGCAGTGCCACCGTCCTGAACACTGAAGCTTTCTTT
>TRBJ2-4|.|.|TRBV6-1
CASSHERNIQYF
TGTGCCAGCAGTCATGAACGAAACATTCAGTACTTC
>TRBJ1-2|.|.|TRBV11-1
CASSADLYGYTF
TGTGCCAGCAGCGCGGACCTCTATGGCTACACCTTC
>TRBJ1-1|TRBD1|few|TRBV5-1
CASRRQGAGIDTEAFF
TGCGCCAGCAGACGTCAGGGGGCCGGTATAGATACTGAAGCTTTCTTT
>TRBJ1-2|.|few|TRBV15
CATSRDAVGSGYTF
TGTGCCACCAGCAGAGATGCGGTGGGAAGTGGCTACACCTTC
>TRBJ2-2|TRBD2|.|TRBV27
CASSFSPLAGVRTGELFF
TGTGCCAGCAGTTTTTCCCCTCTAGCGGGAGTTCGTACCGGGGAGCTGTTTTTT
>TRBJ1-3|.|many|TRBV18
CASREQELGNTIYF
TGTGCCAGCCGCGAACAGGAGCTCGGAAACACCATATATTTT
>TRBJ2-1|.|many|TRBV28
CASSLRGSEQFF
TGTGCCAGCAGTTTAAGAGGGTCTGAGCAGTTCTTC
>TRBJ1-5|.|.|TRBV18
CASSPSDRNQPQHF
TGTGCCAGCTCACCGTCAGACAGGAATCAGCCCCAGCATTTT
>TRBJ2-3|.|.|TRBV5-4
CAARASIGPSTDTQYF
TGTGCCGCTCGGGCATCTATAGGCCCTAGCACAGATACGCAGTATTTT
>TRBJ1-1|TRBD1|many|TRBV29-1
CSAGQGFLGNTEAFF
TGCAGCGCGGGACAGGGGTTTTTGGGTAACACTGAAGCTTTCTTT
>TRBJ2-1|.|many|TRBV7-6
CASSFLGSLYNEQFF
TGTGCCAGCAGCTTCTTGGGTTCCCTCTACAATGAGCAGTTCTTC
>TRBJ2-7|TRBD2|.|TRBV29-1
CSVEGGTSGIYEQYF
TGCAGCGTTGAAGGGGGGACTAGCGGGATCTACGAGCAGTACTTC
>TRBJ2-3|TRBD2|many|TRBV7-2
CASSLVAGGAGGTDTQYF
TGTGCCAGCAGCTTAGTAGCGGGAGGCGCTGGTGGTACGGATACGCAGTATTTT
>TRBJ2-3|.|many|TRBV28
CASSSGTDTDTQYF
TGTGCCAGCAGTTCCGGGACGGACACAGATACGCAGTATTTT
>TRBJ1-1|.|many|TRBV30
CAWSPNGQNTEAFF
TGTGCCTGGAGTCCAAACGGCCAGAACACTGAAGCTTTCTTT
>TRBJ1-2|TRBD1|many|TRBV7-9
CASSLGPGQGAENYGYTF
TGTGCCAGCAGCTTGGGCCCGGGACAGGGGGCCGAGAACTATGGCTACACCTTC
>TRBJ2-2|.|many|TRBV15
CATSRAEMGRDTGELFF
TGTGCCACCAGCAGGGCCGAGATGGGGCGGGACACCGGGGAGCTGTTTTTT
>TRBJ2-3|TRBD2|.|TRBV14
CASSQDAREGLQDTQYF
TGTGCCAGCAGCCAAGACGCGCGGGAGGGCCTTCAAGATACGCAGTATTTT
>TRBJ1-2|.|few|TRBV15
CATSRDQTNRGSWGYTF
TGTGCCACCAGCAGAGATCAAACTAATAGAGGGAGTTGGGGCTACACCTTC
>TRBJ2-7|.|few|TRBV12-3/TRBV12-4
CASSQTGPEQYF
TGTGCCAGCAGTCAAACAGGGCCCGAGCAGTACTTC
>TRBJ1-1|.|few|TRBV27
CASSLLGGYTEAFF
TGTGCCAGCAGTTTACTAGGGGGTTACACTGAAGCTTTCTTT
>TRBJ2-7|.|many|TRBV18
CASSPGRGVSEQYF
TGTGCCAGCTCACCTGGCAGGGGGGTTTCCGAGCAGTACTTC
>TRBJ2-1|.|many|TRBV2
CASSALGTGEQFF
TGTGCCAGCAGTGCGTTGGGGACGGGGGAGCAGTTCTTC
>TRBJ1-1|.|few|TRBV19
CASSKMGGNTEAFF
TGTGCCAGTAGTAAGATGGGAGGGAACACTGAAGCTTTCTTT
>TRBJ2-5|.|many|TRBV5-1
CASSGGDRQGGETQYF
TGCGCCAGCAGCGGAGGGGATCGACAGGGAGGAGAGACCCAGTACTTC
>TRBJ1-2|.|many|TRBV30
CAGTEQGTIYNYGYTF
TGTGCCGGCACGGAGCAGGGGACTATCTATAACTATGGCTACACCTTC
>TRBJ1-1|.|.|TRBV27
CASSVTMNTEAFF
TGTGCCAGCAGTGTGACGATGAACACTGAAGCTTTCTTT
>TRBJ1-2|.|many|TRBV12-3/TRBV12-4
CASNVGLSGYTF
TGTGCCAGCAATGTGGGACTTAGTGGCTACACCTTC
>TRBJ2-3|.|many|TRBV28
CASSDDGQRTDTQYF
TGTGCCAGCAGTGACGACGGACAGCGCACAGATACGCAGTATTTT
>TRBJ2-7|.|many|TRBV20-1
CSATQGYEQYF
TGCAGTGCTACACAGGGTTACGAGCAGTACTTC
>TRBJ2-2|TRBD1|.|TRBV28
CASSIGTGHTGELFF
TGTGCCAGCAGTATAGGGACAGGGCACACCGGGGAGCTGTTTTTT
>TRBJ2-3|.|.|TRBV7-9
CASSLHVRGSTDTQYF
TGTGCCAGCAGCTTACATGTTCGCGGGAGCACAGATACGCAGTATTTT
>TRBJ2-1|.|many|TRBV14
CASSQAWRNGNEQFF
TGTGCCAGCAGCCAAGCCTGGCGGAATGGAAATGAGCAGTTCTTC
>TRBJ2-1|TRBD2|.|TRBV28
CASSLGTSGRASSYNEQFF
TGTGCCAGCAGTCTAGGGACTAGCGGGAGGGCAAGCTCCTACAATGAGCAGTTCTTC
>TRBJ1-6|TRBD1|.|TRBV20-1
CSASFRLGQGDDSPLHF
TGCAGTGCTAGCTTCCGCCTTGGACAGGGGGATGATTCACCCCTCCACTTT